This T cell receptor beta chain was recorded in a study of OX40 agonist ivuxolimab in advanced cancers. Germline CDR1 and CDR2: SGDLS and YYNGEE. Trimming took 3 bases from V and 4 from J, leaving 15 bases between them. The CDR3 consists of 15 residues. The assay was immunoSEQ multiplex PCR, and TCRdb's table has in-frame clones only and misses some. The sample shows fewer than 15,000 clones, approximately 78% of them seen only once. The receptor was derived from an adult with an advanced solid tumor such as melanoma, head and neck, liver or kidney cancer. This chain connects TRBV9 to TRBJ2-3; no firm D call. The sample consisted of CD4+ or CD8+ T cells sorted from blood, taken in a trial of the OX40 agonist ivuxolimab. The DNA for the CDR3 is TGTGCCAGCAGCGAGAGCAGCCGATCGCCAGATACGCAGTATTTT. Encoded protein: CASSESSRSPDTQYF. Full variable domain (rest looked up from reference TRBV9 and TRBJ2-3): DSGVTQTPKHLITATGQRVTLRCSPRSGDLSVYWYQQSLDQGLQFLIQYYNGEERAKGNILERFSAQQFPDLHSELNLSSLELGDSALYFCASSESSRSPDTQYFGPGTRLTVL.